The T cell receptor (beta chain) under discussion was sequenced for a study of T cell repertoires in cytomegalovirus infection. Study background: Researchers turned to recently identified HLA-C-restricted CMV epitopes as well as well-studied HLA-B-restricted ones.

Via MiXCR, TCRdb re-called the reads, giving one row per CDR3 protein. The table has 900,000 to 950,000 distinct CDR3 sequences, about 33% seen once. This clonotype was found a few times. Its antigen is currently unknown. The CDR3 is 14 amino acids. Germline V CDR1 and CDR2: SGHVS, FQNEAQ. Trimming pared 1 base from V and 8 bases from J, leaving 14 bases between. V gene TRBV7-8 combines with J gene TRBJ1-2; the D is unclear. This clonotype was obtained from a human donor in good health (CMV status not recorded). Some clones in this sample may be carry-over from other donors' samples. Material: cultured CD8+ T cells from PBMCs, obtained from culture after CMV antigen stimulation. The CDR3 region is CASSLDIGPSGYTF. The CDR3 coding sequence is TGTGCCAGCAGCTTAGATATCGGACCTTCAGGCTACACCTTC.